This TCR beta chain was observed in a study of human T cells and chemical hapten exposure. Findings of the study overall: Expanded TCRs clustered into significantly more large CDR3 similarity groups than controls, the analysis revealed. The number of TCRs above 1 in 1000 frequency did not change after DPC sensitization.

Time point specified: pre-sensitization, week 0. Treatment of the sample: therapeutic diphenylcyclopropenone sensitization with weekly scalp DPC. TCRdb redid the calling of the RACE reads with MiXCR, one entry per CDR3 protein. The data show approximately 79,000 distinct CDR3 sequences, roughly 8.5% seen once. With 7 bases removed from V and 0 bases from J, the gap between germline ends came to 12 bases. CDR1 is SGHTA, CDR2 FQGTGA, per germline. The CDR3 runs to 15 residues. This clonotype appeared a single time. Its antigen remains unidentified. The clonotype was recovered from a man aged 35 to 55 with alopecia areata. Some clones in this sample may be carry-over from other donors' samples. This rearrangement joins TRBV7-3 to TRBJ2-2; D remains ambiguous. The sequencing used whole blood, collected in connection with sensitization to the hapten diphenylcyclopropenone (DPC). The CDR3 DNA sequence: TGTGCCAGCACCCCGTCCTATACGAACACCGGGGAGCTGTTTTTT. It is translated as CASTPSYTNTGELFF.